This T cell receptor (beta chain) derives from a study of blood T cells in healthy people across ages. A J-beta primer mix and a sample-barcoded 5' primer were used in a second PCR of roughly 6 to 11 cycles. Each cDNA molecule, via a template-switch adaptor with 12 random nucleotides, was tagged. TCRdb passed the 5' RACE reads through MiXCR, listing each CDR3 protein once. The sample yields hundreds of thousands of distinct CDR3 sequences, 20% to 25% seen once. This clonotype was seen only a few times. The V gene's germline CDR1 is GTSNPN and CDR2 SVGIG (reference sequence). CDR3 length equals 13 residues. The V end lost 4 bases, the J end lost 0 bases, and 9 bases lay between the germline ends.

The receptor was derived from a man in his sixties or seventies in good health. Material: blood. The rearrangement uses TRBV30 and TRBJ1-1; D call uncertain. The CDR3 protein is CAWIHRMNTEAFF. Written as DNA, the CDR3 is TGTGCCTGGATACACAGAATGAACACTGAAGCTTTCTTT.